This TCR beta chain was documented in a study of blood T cells in healthy people across ages. General study findings and limits: Because sorting was not performed, PBMCs prevented conclusive naive versus antigen-experienced comparison.

Primers used in a second PCR of roughly 7 to 12 cycles were a sample-barcoded 5' primer and a J-beta primer mix. MiXCR was run by TCRdb on the 5' RACE reads, yielding one entry per CDR3 protein. The sample lists hundreds of thousands of distinct CDR3 sequences; 20% to 30% were seen once. V shed 1 base and J shed 1 base, with 17 bases lying between them. The CDR3 is 17 amino acids. Per the germline V gene, CDR1 is SGHRS and CDR2 is YFSETQ. This clonotype showed up just a few times. The antigen is not known. The same data also contributed to another study, on T cells of mothers and their children. This second study notes: Sequencing got over 9.5 million TCR beta CDR3 reads from each mother and approximately 3 million from each child.

The TCR comes from a boy between 10 and 17 years old in good health. The chain has TRBV5-1 and TRBJ2-5; D might be TRBD2 (6 bases). The sequenced sample was blood. The CDR3: CASSLPGATNIQETQYF. CDR3 bases: TGCGCCAGCAGCTTGCCGGGAGCGACCAACATCCAAGAGACCCAGTACTTC.